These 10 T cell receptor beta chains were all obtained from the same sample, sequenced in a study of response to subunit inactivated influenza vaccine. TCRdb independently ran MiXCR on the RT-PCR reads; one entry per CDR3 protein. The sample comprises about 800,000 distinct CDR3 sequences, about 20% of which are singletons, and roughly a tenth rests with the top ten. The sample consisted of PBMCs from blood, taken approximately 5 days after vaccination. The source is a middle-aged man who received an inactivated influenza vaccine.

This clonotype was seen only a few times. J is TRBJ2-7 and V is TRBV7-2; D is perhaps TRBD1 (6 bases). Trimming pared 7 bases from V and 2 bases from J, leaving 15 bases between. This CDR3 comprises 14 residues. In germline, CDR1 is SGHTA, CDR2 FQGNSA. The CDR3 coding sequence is TGTGCCAGCACCCCACCCGGACAGACCTACGAGCAGTACTTC. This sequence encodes CASTPPGQTYEQYF.

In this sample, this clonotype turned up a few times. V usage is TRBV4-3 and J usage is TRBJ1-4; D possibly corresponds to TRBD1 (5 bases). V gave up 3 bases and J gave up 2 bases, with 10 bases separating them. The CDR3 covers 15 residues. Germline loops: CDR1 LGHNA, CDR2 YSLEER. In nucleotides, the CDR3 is TGCGCCAGCAGCCAGATTTGGGGGACTAATGAAAAACTGTTTTTT. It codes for CASSQIWGTNEKLFF.

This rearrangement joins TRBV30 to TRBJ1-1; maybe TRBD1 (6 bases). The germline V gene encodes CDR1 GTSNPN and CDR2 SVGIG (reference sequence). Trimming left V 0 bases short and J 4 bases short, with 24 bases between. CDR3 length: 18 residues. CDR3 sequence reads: CAWSVPRGWRGGSTEAFF. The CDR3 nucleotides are TGTGCCTGGAGTGTCCCCAGGGGATGGAGAGGGGGAAGCACTGAAGCTTTCTTT.

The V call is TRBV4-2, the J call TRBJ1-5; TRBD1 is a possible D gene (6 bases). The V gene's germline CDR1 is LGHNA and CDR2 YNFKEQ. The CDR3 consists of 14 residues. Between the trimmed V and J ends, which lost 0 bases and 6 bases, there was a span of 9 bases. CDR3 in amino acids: CASSQEWGRQPQHF. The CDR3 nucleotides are TGTGCCAGCAGCCAAGAGTGGGGGCGTCAGCCCCAGCATTTT.

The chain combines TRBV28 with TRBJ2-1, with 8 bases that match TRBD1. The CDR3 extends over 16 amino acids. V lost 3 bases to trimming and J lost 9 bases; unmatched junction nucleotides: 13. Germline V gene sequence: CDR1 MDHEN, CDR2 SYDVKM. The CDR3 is CASSFTTGALQGEQFF. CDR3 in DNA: TGTGCCAGCAGTTTTACGACAGGGGCCCTCCAGGGTGAGCAGTTCTTC.

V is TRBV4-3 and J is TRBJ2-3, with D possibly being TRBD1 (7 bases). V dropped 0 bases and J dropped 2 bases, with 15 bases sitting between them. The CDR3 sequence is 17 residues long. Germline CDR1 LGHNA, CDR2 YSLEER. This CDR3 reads CASSQDPGGWDTDTQYF. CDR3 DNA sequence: TGCGCCAGCAGCCAAGACCCAGGGGGGTGGGACACAGATACGCAGTATTTT.

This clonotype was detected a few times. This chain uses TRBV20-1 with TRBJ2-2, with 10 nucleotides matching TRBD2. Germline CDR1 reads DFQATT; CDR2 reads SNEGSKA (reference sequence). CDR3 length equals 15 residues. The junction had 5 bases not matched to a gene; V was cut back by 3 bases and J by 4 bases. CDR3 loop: CSASTSGRGTGELFF. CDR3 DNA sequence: TGCAGTGCTAGCACCAGCGGGAGGGGCACCGGGGAGCTGTTTTTT.

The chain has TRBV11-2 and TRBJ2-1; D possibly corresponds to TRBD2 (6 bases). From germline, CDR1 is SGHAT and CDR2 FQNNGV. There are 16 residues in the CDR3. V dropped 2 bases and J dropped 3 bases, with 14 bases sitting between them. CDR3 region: CASSLLAFGGYNEQFF. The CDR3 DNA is TGTGCCAGCAGCTTACTAGCCTTCGGGGGCTACAATGAGCAGTTCTTC.

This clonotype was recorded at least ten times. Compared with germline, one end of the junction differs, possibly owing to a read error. CDR3 amino acids: CASSWTSGSYEQYF. The DNA for the CDR3 is TGTGCCAGCAGTTGGACTAGCGGATCCTACGAGCAGTACTTC. The V call is TRBV5-1, the J call TRBJ2-7, with TRBD2 identical over 10 bases. Germline assignment: CDR1 SGHRS and CDR2 YFSETQ. The CDR3 consists of 14 residues.

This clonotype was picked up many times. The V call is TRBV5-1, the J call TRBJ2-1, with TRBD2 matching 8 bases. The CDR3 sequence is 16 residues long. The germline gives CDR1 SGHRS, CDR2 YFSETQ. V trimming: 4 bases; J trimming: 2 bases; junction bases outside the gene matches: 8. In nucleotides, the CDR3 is TGCGCCAGCAGCAAGGATAGCGGGAAGACCTACAATGAGCAGTTCTTC. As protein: CASSKDSGKTYNEQFF.